Each of the 23 T cell receptor beta chains below was sequenced from the same sample in a study of T cell responses to AZD1222 COVID-19 vaccine. TCRdb's copy holds only in-frame clones and misses some; the assay was immunoSEQ multiplex PCR. In the table there are roughly 140,000 clones, 90% of which are singletons. Sequencing used peripheral blood, obtained on day 0 of AZD1222 vaccination. Receptor source: an adult in good health.

The chain employs TRBV7-3 and TRBJ1-1, with a weak D call TRBD1 (5 bases). The V end was cut by 2 bases, the J end by 5 bases, with 15 bases between. This CDR3 region has 15 residues. CDR1 and CDR2 (germline): SGHTA, FQGTGA. CDR3 loop: CASSLDGRVVTEAFF. CDR3 sequence (DNA): TGTGCCAGCAGCTTAGATGGCAGGGTGGTAACTGAAGCTTTCTTT. Drawing the rest from reference TRBV7-3 and TRBJ1-1, the complete variable domain is GAGVSQTPSNKVTEKGKYVELRCDPISGHTALYWYRQSLGQGPEFLIYFQGTGAADDSGLPNDRFFAVRPEGSVSTLKIQRTERGDSAVYLCASSLDGRVVTEAFFGQGTRLTVV.

The chain combines TRBV5-1 with TRBJ1-2; no clear D. The germline V gene has CDR1 SGHRS and CDR2 YFSETQ. The CDR3 extends over 13 amino acids. V lost 5 bases to trimming and J lost 2 bases, with 10 bases between them. The CDR3 protein is CASSEWGNYGYTF. The DNA of the CDR3 is TGCGCCAGCAGTGAGTGGGGAAACTATGGCTACACCTTC.

The gene calls are TRBV11-3 and TRBJ2-7; possibly TRBD1 for D (5 bases). V lost 4 bases to trimming and J lost 2 bases, with 15 bases between them. This CDR3 has 15 residues. Per the germline V gene, CDR1 is SGHNT and CDR2 is YENEEA. CDR3 region: CASSSSFRVTYEQYF. The CDR3 bases are TGTGCCAGCAGCTCATCATTCAGGGTTACCTACGAGCAGTACTTC.

This rearrangement joins TRBV6-5 to TRBJ1-2; 7 nucleotides agree with TRBD1. This CDR3 region has 13 residues. Germline V lookup: CDR1 MNHEY, CDR2 SVGAGI. V trimming: 8 bases; J trimming: 4 bases; junction bases outside the gene matches: 7. DNA for the CDR3: TGTGCCAGCGAAGGGGGCCCGGGCTATGGCTACACCTTC. The encoded protein is CASEGGPGYGYTF.

The V call is TRBV28, the J call TRBJ2-3; 8 bases are shared with TRBD2. The germline gives CDR1 MDHEN, CDR2 SYDVKM. The CDR3 contains 17 residues. V trimming: 2 bases; J trimming: 7 bases; junction bases outside the gene matches: 14. The CDR3 protein is CASSLGDGAGVFNTQYF. CDR3 in DNA: TGTGCCAGCAGTTTAGGGGACGGAGCGGGAGTTTTTAATACGCAGTATTTT.

The rearrangement links TRBV7-9 to TRBJ2-7; D unclear. CDR1 is SEHNR and CDR2 is FQNEAQ in the germline V gene (reference sequence). Trimming pared 5 bases from V and 2 bases from J, leaving 10 bases between. CDR3 length: 13 amino acids. CDR3 residues: CASSPMEAYEQYF. The CDR3 region has the DNA TGTGCCAGCAGCCCCATGGAAGCCTACGAGCAGTACTTC.

CDR3 amino acids: CASSPWTGSAPYEAFF. Written as DNA, the CDR3 is TGCGCCAGCAGCCCATGGACAGGTTCTGCGCCCTATGAAGCTTTCTTT. The rearrangement uses TRBV4-1 and TRBJ1-1, with 7 bases aligning to TRBD1. Germline lookup yields CDR1 MGHRA and CDR2 YSYEKL. Losses at the gene ends were 4 bases for V and 7 bases for J; bases not matched to a gene: 15. CDR3 length: 16 residues.

The V and J genes are TRBV12-3 or TRBV12-4 and TRBJ2-5, with D tentatively TRBD1 (6 bases). The CDR3 is 13 amino acids. Trimming left V 6 bases short and J 4 bases short, with 12 bases between. For the CDR3, the DNA is TGTGCCAGCAGCTCCGGACAGCCAGAGACCCAGTACTTC. As protein: CASSSGQPETQYF.

This chain uses TRBV2 with TRBJ2-5, with D unclear. Germline assignment: CDR1 SNHLY and CDR2 FYNNEI. Trimming removed 3 bases at V and 4 bases at J, with 12 bases between. The CDR3 totals 14 residues. The CDR3 DNA is TGTGCCAGCAGTGAGTCCATCGGCGGAGAGACCCAGTACTTC. It specifies CASSESIGGETQYF.

This chain connects TRBV5-1 to TRBJ2-1, with 7 bases identical to TRBD2. CDR3 length: 18 amino acids. Trimming at V came to 4 bases and at J to 4 bases, leaving 17 bases not matched to a gene. CDR1 is SGHRS and CDR2 is YFSETQ in the germline V gene. CDR3 in amino acids: CASSAGTAGFPKYNEQFF. CDR3 in DNA: TGCGCCAGCAGCGCCGGAACAGCGGGATTCCCTAAATACAATGAGCAGTTCTTC.

The genes are TRBV6-4 and TRBJ2-7, with D possibly being TRBD1 or TRBD2 (5 bases each). Germline lookup yields CDR1 MRHNA and CDR2 SNTAGT. The germline V and J ends were trimmed by 8 bases and 0 bases, with 14 bases remaining between them. This CDR3 is 14 amino acids long. CDR3 in amino acids: CASSPGTDSYEQYF. CDR3 DNA sequence: TGTGCCAGCTCACCCGGGACCGACTCCTACGAGCAGTACTTC.

The chain carries TRBV4-2 and TRBJ2-7, with D possibly TRBD2 on 5 matching bases. This CDR3 is 16 amino acids long. V was shortened by 0 bases and J by 0 bases, with 12 bases between the two germline ends. CDR1 is LGHNA, CDR2 YNFKEQ, per germline. Here the CDR3 reads CASSQDGEVLSYEQYF. The CDR3 region has the DNA TGTGCCAGCAGCCAAGACGGGGAAGTCCTCTCCTACGAGCAGTACTTC.

The rearrangement uses TRBV15 and TRBJ1-3; no reliable D call. The V gene's germline CDR1 is LNHNV and CDR2 YYDKDF (reference sequence). V was clipped by 0 bases and J by 1 base, with 13 bases between them. The CDR3 loop spans 17 amino acids. The CDR3 DNA sequence: TGTGCCACCAGCAGAGATGGCGGCAGGTGGTCTGGAAACACCATATATTTT. It encodes CATSRDGGRWSGNTIYF.

The CDR3 DNA reads TGTGCCAGCAGCCCCCCACCGGGGGCCCAAGAGACCCAGTACTTC. It encodes CASSPPPGAQETQYF. The chain has TRBV9 and TRBJ2-5; D could derive from TRBD1 or TRBD2 (6 bases each). V was trimmed by 4 bases and J by 1 base, leaving 14 bases between them. This CDR3 has 15 residues. The V gene's germline CDR1 is SGDLS and CDR2 YYNGEE.

The V call is TRBV19, the J call TRBJ1-5; D gene unclear. Germline V CDR1 and CDR2: LNHDA, SQIVND (reference sequence). The germline V and J ends were trimmed by 5 bases and 6 bases, with 11 bases remaining between them. The CDR3 sequence is 13 residues long. The DNA of the CDR3 is TGTGCCAGTAGTCCCACTCTCGGTCAGCCCCAGCATTTT. It codes for CASSPTLGQPQHF.

The rearrangement links TRBV23-1 to TRBJ1-1; D remains ambiguous. TRBV23-1 has ORF status, its function being uncertain. The CDR3 spans 12 residues. This CDR3 reads CVKPHRNTEAFF. CDR3 nucleotide sequence: TGCGTCAAGCCCCACAGAAACACTGAAGCTTTCTTT.

The chain joins TRBV4-1 to TRBJ1-4; unclear D gene. The CDR3 runs to 14 residues. CDR1 and CDR2 from the germline V gene are MGHRA and YSYEKL. Trimming shortened V by 1 base and J by 8 bases, and 11 bases separated the two germline ends. CDR3 sequence (DNA): TGCGCCAGCAGCCAAGCTCGGCATAACGAAAAACTGTTTTTT. Residues: CASSQARHNEKLFF.

This sequence joins TRBV19 and TRBJ1-1; D gene ambiguous. Germline CDR1 and CDR2: LNHDA and SQIVND (reference sequence). The CDR3 has 18 residues. V shed 0 bases and J shed 1 base, with 18 bases lying between them. The CDR3 loop reads CASSIEPVHGYGNTEAFF. Written as DNA, the CDR3 is TGTGCCAGTAGTATAGAACCAGTTCACGGTTATGGGAACACTGAAGCTTTCTTT.

The CDR3 loop reads CASSTPTGLEQYF. CDR3 bases: TGTGCCAGTTCCACCCCCACAGGGCTCGAGCAGTACTTC. V and J are TRBV19 and TRBJ2-7; D might be TRBD1 (6 bases). V was shortened by 8 bases and J by 6 bases, with 17 bases between the two germline ends. From germline, CDR1 is LNHDA and CDR2 SQIVND (reference sequence). This CDR3 comprises 13 residues.

This rearrangement joins TRBV7-9 to TRBJ2-3, with D possibly matching TRBD1 (5 bases). Between the trimmed V and J ends, which lost 2 bases and 0 bases, there was a span of 9 bases. The CDR3 loop spans 15 amino acids. Per the germline V gene, CDR1 is SEHNR and CDR2 is FQNEAQ (reference sequence). CDR3 amino acids: CASSLPGLSTDTQYF. CDR3 nucleotide sequence: TGTGCCAGCAGCTTACCAGGGTTGAGCACAGATACGCAGTATTTT.

In nucleotides, the CDR3 is TGCGCCAGCAGCTTGGGGCAGGGTCCCTACGAGCAGTACTTC. Its protein product is CASSLGQGPYEQYF. The chain links TRBV5-1 to TRBJ2-7; TRBD1 might be the D (5 bases). The CDR3 has 14 amino acids. Trimming shortened V by 0 bases and J by 2 bases, and 9 bases separated the two germline ends. CDR1 is SGHRS and CDR2 is YFSETQ in the germline V gene.

This chain connects TRBV3-1 (or the pseudogene TRBV3-2) to TRBJ1-2; 9 nucleotides agree with TRBD1. CDR3 length: 17 amino acids. V lost 2 bases and J lost 0; bases outside the gene matches: 7. Germline V gene sequence: CDR1 LGHDT, CDR2 YNNKEL (reference sequence). The CDR3 spells CASSQPGQGRANYGYTF. Here the CDR3 DNA reads TGTGCCAGCAGCCAACCGGGACAGGGAAGAGCTAACTATGGCTACACCTTC.

This chain joins TRBV7-2 and TRBJ1-3, with 7 positions matching TRBD1. This CDR3 has 13 residues. Germline V gene sequence: CDR1 SGHTA, CDR2 FQGNSA. Trimming took 5 bases from V and 3 from J; bases not matched to a gene: 1. The CDR3 loop is CASSRDSGNTIYF. DNA for the CDR3: TGTGCCAGCAGCCGGGACAGTGGAAACACCATATATTTT.